These 11 T cell receptor beta chains came from one sample sequenced in a study of T-cell memory formation after mild COVID-19. TCRdb re-derived calls from the 5' RACE reads in MiXCR, one entry per CDR3 protein. The table records around 250,000 distinct CDR3 sequences, 15% of them present only once. Sequencing used PBMCs or a T cell subset sorted from them (not recorded which). Receptors originate from an adult woman who had mild COVID-19 (a few samples of this study predate the infection). Cell type and time point are not known.

This clonotype was observed a handful of times. This chain joins TRBV6-1 and TRBJ2-2; D not certain. CDR3 length: 14 residues. Looked up from germline, CDR1 is MNHNS and CDR2 is SASEGT. The ends were cut back, 4 bases at V and 3 bases at J, with 9 bases in the middle. This chain's CDR3 is CASSVRSDTGELFF. The CDR3 DNA is TGTGCCAGCAGTGTAAGATCGGACACCGGGGAGCTGTTTTTT.

This clonotype occurred a few times. The gene calls are TRBV3-1 and TRBJ2-3; the D is unclear. The germline V gene encodes CDR1 LGHDT and CDR2 YNNKEL (reference sequence). This CDR3 is built from 13 residues. V shed 0 bases and J shed 11 bases, with 12 bases lying between them. CDR3 DNA sequence: TGTGCCAGCAGCCAAGATTCAAGGTTTAGGCAGTATTTT. It yields the protein CASSQDSRFRQYF.

There are a few counts of this clonotype. The chain is built from TRBV7-9 and TRBJ2-7; 7 bases agree with TRBD1. CDR1 is SEHNR and CDR2 is FQNEAQ in the germline V gene (reference sequence). The CDR3 totals 14 residues. Trimming removed 1 base from V and 5 bases from J; junction bases left unmatched: 5. In nucleotides, the CDR3 is TGTGCCAGCAGCTTAGGACAGGGTAGCCACGAGCAGTACTTC. It is translated as CASSLGQGSHEQYF.

This clonotype was seen only a few times. The CDR3 DNA follows: TGTGCCAGCAGCCTACGAGGGGTAGGTCAGTTCTTC. Translation: CASSLRGVGQFF. This rearrangement joins TRBV5-6 to TRBJ2-1, with D perhaps TRBD1 or TRBD2 (5 bases each). The germline V gene has CDR1 SGHDT and CDR2 YYEEEE. V lost 4 bases, J lost 13 bases, and 15 bases lay in between. The CDR3 totals 12 residues. The variable domain in full, with the rest retrieved from reference TRBV5-6 and TRBJ2-1, is DAGVTQSPTHLIKTRGQQVTLRCSPKSGHDTVSWYQQALGQGPQFIFQYYEEEERQRGNFPDRFSGHQFPNYSSELNVNALLLGDSALYLCASSLRGVGQFFGPGTRLTVL.

The rearrangement uses TRBV18 and TRBJ1-6; weak D call: TRBD1 (5 bases). V gave up 4 bases and J gave up 10 bases, with 14 bases separating them. The germline CDR1 and CDR2 sequences are KGHSH and LQKENI. The CDR3 extends over 14 amino acids. The CDR3 protein is CASSRDRRKSPLHF. In DNA form, the CDR3 reads TGTGCCAGCTCACGGGACCGGAGAAAGTCACCCCTCCACTTT.

This clonotype has a single count. The V and J genes are TRBV12-3 or TRBV12-4 and TRBJ1-2; 10 nucleotides line up with TRBD1. V dropped 6 bases and J dropped 0; count of bases not matched to a gene: 7. This CDR3 is built from 16 residues. The CDR3 loop reads CASRRSTGGANYGYTF. CDR3 coding DNA: TGTGCCAGCAGACGATCGACAGGGGGCGCTAACTATGGCTACACCTTC.

J is TRBJ2-2 and V is TRBV24-1; a weak D match, TRBD2 (5 bases). V gave up 6 bases and J gave up 0 bases, with 7 bases separating them. Germline V gene lookup returns CDR1 KGHDR and CDR2 SFDVKD. The CDR3 spans 14 residues. The CDR3 loop is CATSPGTNTGELFF. The DNA of the CDR3 is TGTGCCACCAGTCCGGGGACGAACACCGGGGAGCTGTTTTTT.

This clonotype was found a few times. V usage is TRBV25-1 and J usage is TRBJ2-2; no clear D gene. The CDR3 totals 17 residues. In germline, CDR1 is MGHDK, CDR2 SYGVNS. V was shortened by 0 bases and J by 1 base, with 12 bases between the two germline ends. The CDR3 sequence is CASSEYLGTENTGELFF. Here the CDR3 DNA reads TGTGCCAGCAGTGAATATTTAGGAACGGAGAACACCGGGGAGCTGTTTTTT.

The gene calls are TRBV20-1 and TRBJ1-4, with D unclear. This CDR3 is 13 amino acids long. Trimming left V 1 base short and J 3 bases short, with 6 bases between. Germline-derived CDR1 and CDR2 are DFQATT and SNEGSKA (reference sequence). CDR3 residues: CSARGGPNEKLFF. Here the CDR3 DNA reads TGCAGTGCTAGAGGCGGTCCTAATGAAAAACTGTTTTTT.

This chain connects TRBV7-9 to TRBJ1-4, with TRBD1 matching over 7 bases. The junction had 5 bases not matched to a gene; V was cut back by 11 bases and J by 2 bases. From germline, CDR1 is SEHNR and CDR2 FQNEAQ (reference sequence). The CDR3 has 13 residues. The CDR3 DNA follows: TGTGCCTCGCGACAGGGTACTAATGAAAAACTGTTTTTT. This gives the protein CASRQGTNEKLFF.

This clonotype was recorded many times. The chain combines TRBV18 with TRBJ1-5; D is possibly TRBD1 (6 bases). The germline gives CDR1 KGHSH, CDR2 LQKENI. The CDR3 is 16 residues long. Trimming left V 3 bases short and J 3 bases short, with 15 bases between. The CDR3: CASSPPGRGNNQPQHF. The CDR3 DNA is TGTGCCAGCTCACCCCCTGGCAGGGGTAACAATCAGCCCCAGCATTTT.